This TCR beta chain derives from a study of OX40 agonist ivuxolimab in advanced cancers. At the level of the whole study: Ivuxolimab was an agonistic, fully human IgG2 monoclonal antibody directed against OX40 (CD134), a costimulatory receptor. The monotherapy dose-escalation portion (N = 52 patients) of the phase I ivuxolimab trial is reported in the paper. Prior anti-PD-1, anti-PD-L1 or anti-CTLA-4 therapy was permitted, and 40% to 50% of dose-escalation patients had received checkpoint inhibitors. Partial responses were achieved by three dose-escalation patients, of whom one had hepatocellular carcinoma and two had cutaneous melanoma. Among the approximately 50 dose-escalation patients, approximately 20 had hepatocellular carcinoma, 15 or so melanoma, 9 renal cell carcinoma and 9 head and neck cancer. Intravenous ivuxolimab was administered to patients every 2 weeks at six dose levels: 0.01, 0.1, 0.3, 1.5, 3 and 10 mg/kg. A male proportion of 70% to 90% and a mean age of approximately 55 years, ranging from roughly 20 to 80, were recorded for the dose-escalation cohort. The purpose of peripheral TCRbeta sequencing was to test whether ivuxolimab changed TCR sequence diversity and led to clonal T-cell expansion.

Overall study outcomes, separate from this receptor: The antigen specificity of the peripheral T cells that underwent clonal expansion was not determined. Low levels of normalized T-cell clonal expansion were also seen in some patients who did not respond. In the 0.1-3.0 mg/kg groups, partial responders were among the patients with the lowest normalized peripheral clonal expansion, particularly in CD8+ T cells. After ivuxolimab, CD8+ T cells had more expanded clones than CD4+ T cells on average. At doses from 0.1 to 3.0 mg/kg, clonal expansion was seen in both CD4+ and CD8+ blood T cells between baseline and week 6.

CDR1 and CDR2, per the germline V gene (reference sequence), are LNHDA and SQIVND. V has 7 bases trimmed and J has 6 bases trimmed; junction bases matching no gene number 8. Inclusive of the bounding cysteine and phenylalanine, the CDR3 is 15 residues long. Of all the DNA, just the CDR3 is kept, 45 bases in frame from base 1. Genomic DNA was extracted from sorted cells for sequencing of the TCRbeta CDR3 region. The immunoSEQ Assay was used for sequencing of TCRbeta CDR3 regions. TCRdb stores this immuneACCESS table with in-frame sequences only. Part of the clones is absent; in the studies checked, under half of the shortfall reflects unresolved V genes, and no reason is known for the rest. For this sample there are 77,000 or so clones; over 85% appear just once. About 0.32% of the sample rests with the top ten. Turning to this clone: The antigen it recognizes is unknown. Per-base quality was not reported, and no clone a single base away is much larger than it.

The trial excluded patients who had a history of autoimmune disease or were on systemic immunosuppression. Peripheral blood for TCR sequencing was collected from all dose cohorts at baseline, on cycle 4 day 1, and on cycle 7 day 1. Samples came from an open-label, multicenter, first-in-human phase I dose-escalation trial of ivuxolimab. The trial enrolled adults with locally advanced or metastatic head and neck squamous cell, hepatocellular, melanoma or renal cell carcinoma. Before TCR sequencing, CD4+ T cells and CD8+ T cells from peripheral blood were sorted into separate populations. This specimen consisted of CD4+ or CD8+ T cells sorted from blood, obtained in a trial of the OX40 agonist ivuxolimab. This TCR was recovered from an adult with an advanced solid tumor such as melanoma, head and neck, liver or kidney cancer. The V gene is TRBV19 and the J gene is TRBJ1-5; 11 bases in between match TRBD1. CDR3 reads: CASIPGTGGSQPQHF. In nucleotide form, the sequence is TGTGCCAGTATTCCCGGGACAGGGGGATCTCAGCCCCAGCATTTT.